The 13 T cell receptor beta chains below all came from one sample that was sequenced in a study of sequential checkpoint blockade in melanoma. Assay: immunoSEQ multiplex PCR; the TCRdb copy retains only in-frame clones and omits some. This sample has approximately 34,000 clones; 84% occur once, and the top ten carry 4.5% to 7%. Treatment described: randomized to nivolumab then ipilimumab (arm A) or the reverse (arm B). The input for sequencing was CD8+ T cells sorted from blood (inferred from file names), taken from a patient given nivolumab and ipilimumab in sequence. These receptors were obtained from a human donor with melanoma.

The rearrangement links TRBV7-9 to TRBJ1-1, with 8 bases fitting TRBD1. Germline CDR1 reads SEHNR; CDR2 reads FQNEAQ (reference sequence). The CDR3 contains 15 residues. Losses at the gene ends were 0 bases for V and 1 base for J; bases not matched to a gene: 1. The chain's CDR3 is CASSLATGENTEAFF. In DNA form, the CDR3 reads TGTGCCAGCAGCTTAGCGACAGGGGAGAACACTGAAGCTTTCTTT.

The rearrangement joins TRBV7-6 to TRBJ2-3; a weak D match, TRBD2 (5 bases). Per germline, CDR1 SGHVS and CDR2 FNYEAQ. The CDR3 sequence is 17 residues long. V lost 0 bases and J lost 0, with 13 bases in between. The DNA of the CDR3 is TGTGCCAGCAGCTTAGCGAGGTTTGGCGGGAGCACAGATACGCAGTATTTT. This codes for CASSLARFGGSTDTQYF.

The rearrangement links TRBV5-6 to TRBJ2-5, with 13 bases identical to TRBD2. Gene TRBJ2-7 matches the end of the DNA better, so the J call may be wrong. The CDR3 has 14 amino acids. Germline values: CDR1 SGHDT, CDR2 YYEEEE. The CDR3 DNA reads TGTGCCAGCAGCTTGGGACTAGCGGGGGGCGAGCAGTACTTC. Translated, it gives CASSLGLAGGEQYF.

The chain couples TRBV28 to TRBJ2-7, with TRBD1 matching 7 bases. The V and J ends lost 5 bases and 5 bases, in that order; junction bases with no gene match: 6. The CDR3 has 13 residues. Germline V gene sequence: CDR1 MDHEN, CDR2 SYDVKM. The CDR3 protein is CASSVTGVDEQYF. CDR3 in DNA: TGTGCCAGCAGTGTTACAGGGGTCGACGAGCAGTACTTC.

This clone was recorded only once. The V gene is TRBV4-1, the J gene TRBJ2-7, with 7 bases lining up with TRBD1. CDR1 MGHRA and CDR2 YSYEKL come from the germline V gene. Trimming cost V 2 bases and J 6 bases; bases outside gene matches: 7. The CDR3 has 14 residues. As DNA, the CDR3 is TGCGCCAGCAGCCAATCGACAGGGTTGGGCGAGCAGTACTTC. It encodes CASSQSTGLGEQYF.

This clone has only one observation. This CDR3 reads CASSSTSSGYNEQFF. DNA for the CDR3: TGTGCCAGCAGTTCAACTAGCTCGGGATACAATGAGCAGTTCTTC. The rearrangement uses TRBV27 and TRBJ2-1, with D possibly matching TRBD2 (6 bases). Germline V gene lookup returns CDR1 MNHEY and CDR2 SMNVEV (reference sequence). Between the trimmed V and J ends, which lost 4 bases and 4 bases, there was a span of 14 bases. This CDR3 has 15 amino acids.

V gene TRBV2 combines with J gene TRBJ2-5; weak D call: TRBD1 (6 bases). Trimming left V 6 bases short and J 5 bases short, with 13 bases between. This CDR3 contains 13 residues. CDR1 is SNHLY, CDR2 FYNNEI, per germline. The CDR3 sequence is CASRETGNETQYF. As DNA, the CDR3 is TGTGCCAGCAGGGAAACAGGGAATGAGACCCAGTACTTC.

This clone has more than one count but fewer than ten. This chain joins TRBV28 and TRBJ2-1; TRBD1 agrees at 7 bases. Germline CDR1 reads MDHEN; CDR2 reads SYDVKM. Trimming removed 4 bases from V and 5 bases from J; junction bases left unmatched: 11. The CDR3 is 16 residues long. The CDR3 loop is CASSSQGVDRDNEQFF. The CDR3 coding sequence is TGTGCCAGCAGTTCCCAGGGGGTAGATAGAGACAATGAGCAGTTCTTC.

The chain has TRBV7-7 and TRBJ2-7; 8 positions agree with TRBD2. The CDR3 is 15 amino acids. V dropped 5 bases and J dropped 3; count of bases not matched to a gene: 9. Looked up from germline, CDR1 is SSHAT and CDR2 is FNYEAQ (reference sequence). The CDR3 loop is CASSRDRSGSYEQYF. In nucleotides, the CDR3 is TGTGCCAGCAGCCGCGATAGGAGCGGGAGCTACGAGCAGTACTTC.

The rearrangement uses TRBV30 and TRBJ1-5, with TRBD1 identical over 9 bases. Germline V gene lookup returns CDR1 GTSNPN and CDR2 SVGIG (reference sequence). J was trimmed by 0 bases and V by 3 bases; bases with no gene match: 0. The CDR3 covers 14 residues. In DNA form, the CDR3 reads TGTGCCTGGAGGACAGGGGGTAGCAATCAGCCCCAGCATTTT. Translation gives CAWRTGGSNQPQHF.

V gene TRBV5-8 combines with J gene TRBJ1-6, with D hard to call. Germline lookup yields CDR1 SGHTS and CDR2 YDEGEE. The V and J ends lost 0 bases and 6 bases respectively, with 13 bases between them. The CDR3 length is 16 residues. In DNA, the CDR3 is TGTGCCAGCAGCTTGGCGGTTTTGGGCAGTAATTCACCCCTCCACTTT. It codes for CASSLAVLGSNSPLHF.

The J gene is TRBJ2-2, the V gene TRBV27; TRBD1 might be the D (6 bases). V lost 5 bases and J lost 4, with 14 bases in between. Germline values: CDR1 MNHEY, CDR2 SMNVEV (reference sequence). This CDR3 comprises 15 residues. This chain's CDR3 is CASSVQGWGTGELFF. The CDR3 DNA follows: TGTGCCAGCAGTGTACAGGGATGGGGCACCGGGGAGCTGTTTTTT.

The chain employs TRBV7-9 and TRBJ2-5, with D possibly being TRBD2 (7 bases). The V end lost 5 bases, the J end lost 4 bases, and 14 bases lay between the germline ends. This CDR3 is built from 14 residues. CDR1 is SEHNR and CDR2 is FQNEAQ in the germline V gene (reference sequence). DNA of the CDR3: TGTGCCAGCAGCCCCGGGGGGCCCCCAGAGACCCAGTACTTC. Translating gives CASSPGGPPETQYF.